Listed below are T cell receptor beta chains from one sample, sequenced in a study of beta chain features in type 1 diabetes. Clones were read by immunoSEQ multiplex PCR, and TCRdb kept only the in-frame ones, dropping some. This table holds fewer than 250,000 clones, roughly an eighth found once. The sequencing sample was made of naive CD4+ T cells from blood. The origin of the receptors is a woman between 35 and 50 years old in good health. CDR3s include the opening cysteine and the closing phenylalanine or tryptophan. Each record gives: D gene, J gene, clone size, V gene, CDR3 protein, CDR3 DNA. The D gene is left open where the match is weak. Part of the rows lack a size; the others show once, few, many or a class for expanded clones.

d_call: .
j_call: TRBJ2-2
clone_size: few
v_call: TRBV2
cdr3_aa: CASRLVRGNTGELFF
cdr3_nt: TGTGCCAGCAGGTTGGTCCGGGGGAACACCGGGGAGCTGTTTTTT

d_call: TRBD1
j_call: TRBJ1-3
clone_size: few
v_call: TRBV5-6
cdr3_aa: CASRMSGTGGSGNTIYF
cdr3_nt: TGTGCCAGCAGGATGTCCGGGACAGGGGGCTCTGGAAACACCATATATTTT

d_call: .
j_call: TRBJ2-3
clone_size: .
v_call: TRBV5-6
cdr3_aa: CASSFGTRTQYF
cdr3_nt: TGTGCCAGCAGCTTCGGGACAAGAACGCAGTATTTT

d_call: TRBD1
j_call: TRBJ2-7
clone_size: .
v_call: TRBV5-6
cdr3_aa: CASSRRGQGAYEQYF
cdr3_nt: TGTGCCAGCAGCCGAAGGGGACAGGGGGCCTACGAGCAGTACTTC

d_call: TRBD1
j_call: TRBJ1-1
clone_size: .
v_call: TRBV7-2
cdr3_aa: CASTLNRGWGGAFF
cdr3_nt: TGTGCCAGCACCCTAAACAGGGGGTGGGGAGGAGCTTTCTTT

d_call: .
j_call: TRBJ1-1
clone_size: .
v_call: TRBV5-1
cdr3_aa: CASRRAPNTEAFF
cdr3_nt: TGCGCCAGCAGGAGGGCTCCGAACACTGAAGCTTTCTTT

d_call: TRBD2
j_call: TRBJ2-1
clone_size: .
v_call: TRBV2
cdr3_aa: CASSLRTSVNEQFF
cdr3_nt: TGTGCCAGCTCCTTAAGGACTAGCGTGAATGAGCAGTTCTTC

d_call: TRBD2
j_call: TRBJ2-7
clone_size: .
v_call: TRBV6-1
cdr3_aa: CASTLGLSYEQYF
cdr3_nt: TGTGCCAGCACCCTGGGACTAAGTTACGAGCAGTACTTC

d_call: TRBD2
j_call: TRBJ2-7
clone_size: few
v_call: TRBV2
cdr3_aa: CASSEAGLPYEQYF
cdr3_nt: TGTGCCAGCAGTGAAGCGGGACTACCTTACGAGCAGTACTTC

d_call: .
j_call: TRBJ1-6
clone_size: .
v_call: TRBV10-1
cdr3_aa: CASSVYGVGSPLHF
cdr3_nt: TGCGCCAGCAGTGTATACGGGGTTGGTTCACCCCTCCACTTT

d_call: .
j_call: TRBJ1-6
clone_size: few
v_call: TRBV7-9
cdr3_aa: CASSHPEQVSNSPLHF
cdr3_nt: TGTGCCAGCAGCCACCCGGAACAGGTCAGCAATTCACCCCTCCACTTT

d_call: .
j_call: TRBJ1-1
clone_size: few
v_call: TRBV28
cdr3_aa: CASGVGGARGTEAFF
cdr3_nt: TGTGCCAGCGGGGTCGGTGGCGCTAGGGGGACTGAAGCTTTCTTT

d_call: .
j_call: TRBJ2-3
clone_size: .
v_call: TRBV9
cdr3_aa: CASSVAGAPNTDTQYF
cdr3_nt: TGTGCCAGCAGCGTAGCGGGAGCGCCGAACACAGATACGCAGTATTTT

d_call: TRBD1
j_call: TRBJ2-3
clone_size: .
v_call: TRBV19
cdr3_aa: CASTMDRGRTDTQYF
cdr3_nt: TGTGCCAGTACCATGGACAGGGGGCGCACAGATACGCAGTATTTT